This record concerns one T cell receptor (beta chain) sequence. Its antigen is unidentified. The CDR3 covers 19 residues. The V and J ends lost 1 base and 3 bases respectively, with 19 bases between them. In germline, CDR1 is SGHVT, CDR2 SQSDAQ. Amplified TCR beta CDR3 regions came from RNA transcripts. HTBI primers drove first-round RT-PCR of the TCR CDR3. TCRdb independently ran MiXCR on the multiplex PCR reads; one entry per CDR3 protein. The profile shows almost 600,000 distinct CDR3 sequences, 40% to 55% of them singletons. Each diagnosis drew on symptoms, thyroxine, TRAb, thyroid ultrasound and orbital computed tomography findings. The data stem from a study of T cells in Graves' hyperthyroidism and ophthalmopathy. Broader study findings: In the blood, most expanded thyroid clonotypes above 0.001 appeared as well. Stable hyperthyroidism and ophthalmopathy were separated using 13 V-J signatures.

The source of this sequence is a woman between 18 and 29 years old with Graves' hyperthyroidism. The chain links TRBV7-4 to TRBJ1-6; TRBD1 might be the D (5 bases). Input material: peripheral blood or thyroid tissue (not recorded which). The CDR3 DNA reads as TGTGCCAGCAGCTTAGGTGGACTAGCGGGGCACCTCTATAATTCACCCCTCCACTTT. This sequence encodes CASSLGGLAGHLYNSPLHF.